Following are 3 T cell receptor beta chains from one sample sequenced in a study of CD8 T cells in ankylosing spondylitis. Study-wide results and caveats: Blood of patients with ankylosing spondylitis appeared to be characterized by a TCR beta motif of eight highly homologous variants.

TCRdb used MiXCR to reprocess the 5' RACE reads, holding one entry per CDR3 protein. Among about 220,000 distinct CDR3 sequences listed, 15% to 20% were seen once. These receptors lack a known antigen. Sequenced: blood, either unsorted or a sorted T cell fraction (not recorded which). Receptor source: a male donor with ankylosing spondylitis.

The chain couples TRBV29-1 to TRBJ2-3; the match to TRBD1 covers 7 bases. Germline loops: CDR1 SQVTM, CDR2 ANQGSEA. The CDR3 sequence is 12 residues long. V trimming: 8 bases; J trimming: 4 bases; junction bases outside the gene matches: 6. The CDR3 region has the DNA TGCAGCCCCCGGGACAGCCCAGATACGCAGTATTTT. Translating gives CSPRDSPDTQYF.

The V and J genes are TRBV5-5 and TRBJ2-7; D might be TRBD2 (5 bases). CDR1 SGHKS and CDR2 YYEKEE come from the germline V gene (reference sequence). The CDR3 consists of 14 residues. V lost 2 bases, J lost 3 bases, and 12 bases lay in between. The CDR3 sequence is CASSFGVFSYEQYF. CDR3 nucleotide sequence: TGTGCCAGCAGCTTCGGGGTATTTAGCTACGAGCAGTACTTC.

The rearrangement uses TRBV7-3 and TRBJ2-7, with D perhaps matching TRBD1 or TRBD2 (5 bases each). From germline, CDR1 is SGHTA and CDR2 FQGTGA. Trimming shortened V by 3 bases and J by 0 bases, and 9 bases separated the two germline ends. The CDR3 extends over 14 amino acids. The CDR3: CASSFGTHSYEQYF. DNA of the CDR3: TGTGCCAGCAGCTTTGGGACGCACTCCTACGAGCAGTACTTC.